These 18 T cell receptor beta chains came from one sample sequenced in a study of OX40 agonist ivuxolimab in advanced cancers. Clones were read by immunoSEQ multiplex PCR, and TCRdb kept only the in-frame ones, dropping some. The sample holds 75,000 to 95,000 clones, around 90% seen once. This material consisted of CD4+ or CD8+ T cells sorted from blood, taken in a trial of the OX40 agonist ivuxolimab. Receptors originate from an adult with an advanced solid tumor such as melanoma, head and neck, liver or kidney cancer.

The V call is TRBV7-9, the J call TRBJ1-1; tentative D call: TRBD1 (5 bases). The CDR3 covers 14 residues. Germline V gene data show CDR1 as SEHNR and CDR2 as FQNEAQ (reference sequence). V was shortened by 0 bases and J by 5 bases, with 10 bases between the two germline ends. The CDR3 reads CASSLAVRGTEAFF. In DNA form, the CDR3 reads TGTGCCAGCAGCTTAGCGGTAAGGGGTACTGAAGCTTTCTTT.

The rearrangement uses TRBV21-1 and TRBJ2-7; TRBD2 was called by the table and not checked on the DNA. TRBV21-1 is a pseudogene. The CDR3 totals 18 residues. CDR3 sequence: CASSYNGGTNPNPYEQYV. Here the CDR3 DNA reads TGTGCCAGCAGCTATAACGGGGGGACAAACCCCAACCCCTACGAGCAGTACGTC.

The chain carries TRBV27 and TRBJ1-1; D possibly corresponds to TRBD1 (5 bases). Trimming took off 3 bases at V and 3 bases at J, with 17 bases between the two ends. Germline CDR1 and CDR2: MNHEY and SMNVEV (reference sequence). The CDR3 covers 16 residues. The CDR3 DNA reads TGTGCCAGCAGTTTCGGCGGGGCAGGGTTGTACACTGAAGCTTTCTTT. Amino acid sequence: CASSFGGAGLYTEAFF.

V is TRBV30 and J is TRBJ1-2, with TRBD1 as a possible D gene (6 bases). Germline V lookup: CDR1 GTSNPN, CDR2 SVGIG (reference sequence). Trimming took 8 bases from V and 2 from J, leaving 24 bases between them. The CDR3 length is 16 residues. The CDR3 spells CATGQSQSTNNYGYTF. In nucleotides, the CDR3 is TGTGCCACAGGACAGTCCCAATCGACCAACAACTATGGCTACACCTTC.

The chain is built from TRBV9 and TRBJ2-2, with 8 positions matching TRBD2. The germline V gene has CDR1 SGDLS and CDR2 YYNGEE. This CDR3 is 16 amino acids long. V lost 0 bases and J lost 1; bases outside the gene matches: 2. CDR3 region: CASSVASGGNTGELFF. Written as DNA, the CDR3 is TGTGCCAGCAGCGTAGCCAGCGGGGGGAACACCGGGGAGCTGTTTTTT.

The genes are TRBV28 and TRBJ2-7; D might be TRBD2 (5 bases). CDR1 is MDHEN, CDR2 SYDVKM, per germline. Trimming removed 6 bases from V and 5 bases from J, with 14 bases in between. The CDR3 length is 13 residues. The CDR3 DNA reads TGTGCCAGCAGCTCGGGGTCCCCGCACGAGCAGTACTTC. The encoded protein is CASSSGSPHEQYF.

A few counts support this clone. The rearrangement joins TRBV5-1 to TRBJ2-5, with TRBD1 as a possible D gene (6 bases). Looked up from germline, CDR1 is SGHRS and CDR2 is YFSETQ. Trimming pared 4 bases from V and 3 bases from J, leaving 13 bases between. The CDR3 spans 14 residues. DNA of the CDR3: TGCGCCAGCAGCCTTACAGGGTTGGAAGAGACCCAGTACTTC. Protein sequence: CASSLTGLEETQYF.

This chain uses TRBV7-2 with TRBJ1-2; 8 positions agree with TRBD1. The CDR3 is 15 residues long. The germline CDR1 and CDR2 sequences are SGHTA and FQGNSA. The junction had 9 bases not matched to a gene; V was cut back by 5 bases and J by 4 bases. CDR3 sequence reads: CASSAPPGQAYGYTF. As DNA, the CDR3 is TGTGCCAGCAGCGCCCCTCCGGGACAGGCCTATGGCTACACCTTC.

The chain has TRBV11-2 and TRBJ1-3; D is perhaps TRBD1 (6 bases). This CDR3 region has 14 residues. V shed 5 bases and J shed 2 bases, with 10 bases lying between them. Per germline, CDR1 SGHAT and CDR2 FQNNGV. The CDR3 DNA is TGTGCCAGCAGCATCCGGACAGCTGGAAACACCATATATTTT. Translating gives CASSIRTAGNTIYF.

The chain has TRBV10-1 and TRBJ2-7; 9 bases line up with TRBD2. The CDR3 runs to 15 residues. The V gene's germline CDR1 is WNHNN and CDR2 SYGVQD (reference sequence). Trimming cost V 10 bases and J 0 bases; bases outside gene matches: 10. CDR3 sequence: CANTLAGTPSYEQYF. The CDR3 DNA follows: TGCGCCAACACCCTAGCGGGGACCCCCTCCTACGAGCAGTACTTC.

The rearrangement joins TRBV30 to TRBJ2-3; 7 bases match TRBD2. In germline, CDR1 is GTSNPN, CDR2 SVGIG (reference sequence). The trim removed 4 bases at V and 6 bases at J, leaving 7 bases unmatched. The CDR3 runs to 13 residues. CDR3 loop: CAWTTPGGDTQYF. The CDR3 nucleotides are TGTGCCTGGACCACCCCCGGGGGGGATACGCAGTATTTT.

The V and J genes are TRBV5-5 and TRBJ2-7; 9 positions match TRBD1. Germline trimming cut 0 bases from V and 2 bases from J; bases unmatched to any gene: 9. This CDR3 has 17 amino acids. CDR1 SGHKS and CDR2 YYEKEE come from the germline V gene (reference sequence). CDR3: CASSLVHRGLGPYEQYF. DNA for the CDR3: TGTGCCAGCAGCTTGGTCCACAGGGGGCTAGGACCCTACGAGCAGTACTTC.

The chain recombines TRBV4-2 with TRBJ2-1; no definite D call. Germline V gene lookup returns CDR1 LGHNA and CDR2 YNFKEQ. The CDR3 is made up of 12 amino acids. The ends were cut back, 2 bases at V and 6 bases at J, with 5 bases in the middle. CDR3 residues: CASSQPTNEQFF. In nucleotides, the CDR3 is TGTGCCAGCAGCCAACCAACCAATGAGCAGTTCTTC.

The chain is built from TRBV4-3 and TRBJ2-3; perhaps TRBD2 as D (6 bases). CDR3 length: 15 amino acids. Between the trimmed V and J ends, which lost 3 bases and 7 bases, there was a span of 17 bases. Germline CDR1 reads LGHNA; CDR2 reads YSLEER. The CDR3 bases are TGCGCCAGCAGCCAGACCCTTACTAGCTGGAATACGCAGTATTTT. This gives the protein CASSQTLTSWNTQYF.

This clone appeared a single time. This rearrangement joins TRBV10-2 to TRBJ1-3; TRBD1 might be the D (5 bases). V shed 2 bases and J shed 4 bases, with 12 bases lying between them. Germline assignment: CDR1 WSHSY and CDR2 SAAADI. The length of the CDR3 is 15 residues. The CDR3 DNA sequence: TGCGCCAGCAGTGAGCCCGGGACGGAAGGAAACACCATATATTTT. It is translated as CASSEPGTEGNTIYF.

The chain links TRBV2 to TRBJ1-5; D is possibly TRBD1 (6 bases). The CDR3 runs 14 residues. V was trimmed by 3 bases and J by 5 bases, leaving 11 bases between them. CDR1 is SNHLY, CDR2 FYNNEI, per germline. The CDR3 protein is CASSEGGGDQPQHF. CDR3 nucleotides: TGTGCCAGCAGTGAGGGAGGGGGAGATCAGCCCCAGCATTTT.

The chain uses TRBV28 and TRBJ2-5; D is perhaps TRBD1 (6 bases). The V gene lost 6 bases and the J gene lost 4 bases, with 15 bases spanning the gap. Germline V gene lookup returns CDR1 MDHEN and CDR2 SYDVKM. CDR3 length: 14 residues. This chain's CDR3 is CASRPNRVRETQYF. CDR3 nucleotides: TGTGCCAGCAGACCAAACAGGGTGAGAGAGACCCAGTACTTC.

This rearrangement joins TRBV10-3 to TRBJ2-5; no definite D call. There are 12 residues in the CDR3. V was clipped by 4 bases and J by 3 bases, with 6 bases between them. From germline, CDR1 is ENHRY and CDR2 SYGVKD. The CDR3: CAISASEETQYF. As DNA, the CDR3 is TGTGCCATCAGTGCCTCAGAAGAGACCCAGTACTTC.